Detailed here is one T cell receptor beta chain. The target antigen is unknown. This specimen belongs to a study of PD-1 blockade in classical Hodgkin lymphoma. General observations from the study: Among the patients, those starting nivolumab under 1 year after ASCT were excluded. As was reported, newly diagnosed patients showed lower baseline TCR diversity than healthy donors did.

Time point in this sample: cycle 4 day 1 (C4D1), after less than 7 weeks of nivolumab. Brentuximab vedotin exposure varied among the patients, all of whom had relapsed after autologous stem cell transplantation. Negative selection with magnetic separation was used to purify CD4+ T cells from thawed PBMCs. Assay used: immunoSEQ multiplex PCR; TCRdb lists only in-frame clones, some missing. The repertoire has under 35,000 clones, 75% to 90% of them found once; the top ten carry less than 2.5%. There are 15 residues in the CDR3. V was pared by 6 bases and J by 6 bases, with 18 bases between. Germline CDR1 LNHDA, CDR2 SQIVND (reference sequence).

The clonotype comes from a human donor with classical Hodgkin lymphoma. Sequencing was performed on CD4+ T cells from blood, taken before the fourth cycle of nivolumab. The chain links TRBV19 to TRBJ2-4, with D possibly being TRBD1 or TRBD2 (6 bases each). The CDR3 loop reads CASRSLGGNSNIQYF. The CDR3 nucleotides read TGTGCCAGTAGGTCATTGGGGGGCAACTCAAACATTCAGTACTTC.